One sample yielded the 7 T cell receptor beta chains listed below, sequenced in a study of shared clonotypes between healthy human individuals. CD45RO negativity and positive selection for CCR7 defined naive CD8 cells, a population that excluded terminally differentiated effector memory CD45RA+ cells. The data were produced by immunoSEQ multiplex PCR, yet TCRdb's version contains in-frame clones alone and is incomplete. This sample has about 610,000 clones, with 95% to 97% found just once. The sequenced material came from naive CD8+ T cells sorted from blood. These TCRs come from a woman younger than 45 in good health.

Regarding this clone: The same CDR3 is also encoded by other DNA sequences in this sample. The V and J genes are TRBV28 and TRBJ1-1, with a possible D match to TRBD1 (6 bases). CDR1 MDHEN and CDR2 SYDVKM come from the germline V gene. The CDR3 loop spans 13 amino acids. Trimming shortened V by 5 bases and J by 1 base, and 8 bases separated the two germline ends. The CDR3 coding sequence is TGTGCCAGCAGTCTAGGGGGGAACACTGAAGCTTTCTTT. Amino acids: CASSLGGNTEAFF.

CDR3 DNA sequence: TGTGCCAGCAGCTTAGGCACTAGCGTATACGAGCAGTACTTC. It codes for CASSLGTSVYEQYF. V gene TRBV13 combines with J gene TRBJ2-7; 7 bases are shared with TRBD2. V lost 0 bases, J lost 4 bases, and 3 bases stayed unmatched. The length of the CDR3 is 14 residues. Germline V gives CDR1 PRHDT, CDR2 FYEKMQ (reference sequence).

CDR3 DNA: TGTGCCAGCAGTGAGGGACTTCACACCGGGGAGCTGTTTTTT. Its translation: CASSEGLHTGELFF. The chain has TRBV2 and TRBJ2-2; D may be TRBD2 (6 bases). CDR3 length: 14 amino acids. V was clipped by 3 bases and J by 3 bases, with 8 bases between them. CDR1 is SNHLY and CDR2 is FYNNEI in the germline V gene.

The V and J genes are TRBV7-3 and TRBJ2-7; TRBD1 aligns across 7 bases. Germline-derived CDR1 and CDR2 are SGHTA and FQGTGA. J gave up 2 bases and V 5 bases, and 6 bases lay outside the gene matches. CDR3 length equals 14 residues. This chain's CDR3 is CASSGPDRPYEQYF. DNA for the CDR3: TGTGCCAGCAGCGGCCCGGACAGGCCCTACGAGCAGTACTTC.

The chain links TRBV6-5 to TRBJ2-5, with 8 bases that match TRBD2. The better agreement between TRBJ2-7 and the DNA end casts doubt on the J call. Germline V gene data show CDR1 as MNHEY and CDR2 as SVGAGI. The CDR3 extends over 15 amino acids. The CDR3 DNA is TGTGCCAGCAGTTACACCGGACTAGCCGGACACGAGCAGTACTTC. Amino acid sequence: CASSYTGLAGHEQYF.

The genes are TRBV11-2 and TRBJ2-1; TRBD2 agrees at 8 bases. CDR1 SGHAT and CDR2 FQNNGV come from the germline V gene. The CDR3 has 16 residues. V lost 6 bases to trimming and J lost 5 bases; unmatched junction nucleotides: 12. Here the CDR3 DNA reads TGTGCCAGCAGTTCCGGCCCCGGGACTAGAGACAATGAGCAGTTCTTC. This sequence encodes CASSSGPGTRDNEQFF.

The chain employs TRBV28 and TRBJ2-1; D is ambiguous. CDR3 length: 12 amino acids. The germline V gene encodes CDR1 MDHEN and CDR2 SYDVKM. V was cut by 7 bases and J by 8 bases, with 12 bases left in between. The CDR3 bases are TGTGCCAGCAATACCCCCAAGGATGAGCAGTTCTTC. It specifies CASNTPKDEQFF.